The T cell receptor beta chain described here comes from a study of response to subunit inactivated influenza vaccine. Study-wide points: That few new T cells are recruited by each seasonal influenza vaccination was the authors' suggestion.

Germline V gives CDR1 SEHNR, CDR2 FQNEAQ (reference sequence). The CDR3 has 17 residues. Unmatched junction bases numbered 12, after V lost 4 bases and J lost 5 bases. Remarks on this clonotype: What it binds is unknown.

TCRdb processed the RT-PCR reads anew with MiXCR; each CDR3 protein has one entry. The data contain hundreds of thousands of distinct CDR3 sequences, approximately 13% of them singletons. The V call is TRBV7-9, the J call TRBJ2-7; TRBD1 matches 12 bases. The TCR originated in a man aged 45-65 years who received an inactivated influenza vaccine. Sequenced material: PBMCs from blood, taken approximately 15 days before vaccination. In DNA form, the CDR3 reads TGTGCCAGCAGCTCCCGGGACAGGGGGCGCCTTAGTCACGAGCAGTACTTC. This gives the protein CASSSRDRGRLSHEQYF.